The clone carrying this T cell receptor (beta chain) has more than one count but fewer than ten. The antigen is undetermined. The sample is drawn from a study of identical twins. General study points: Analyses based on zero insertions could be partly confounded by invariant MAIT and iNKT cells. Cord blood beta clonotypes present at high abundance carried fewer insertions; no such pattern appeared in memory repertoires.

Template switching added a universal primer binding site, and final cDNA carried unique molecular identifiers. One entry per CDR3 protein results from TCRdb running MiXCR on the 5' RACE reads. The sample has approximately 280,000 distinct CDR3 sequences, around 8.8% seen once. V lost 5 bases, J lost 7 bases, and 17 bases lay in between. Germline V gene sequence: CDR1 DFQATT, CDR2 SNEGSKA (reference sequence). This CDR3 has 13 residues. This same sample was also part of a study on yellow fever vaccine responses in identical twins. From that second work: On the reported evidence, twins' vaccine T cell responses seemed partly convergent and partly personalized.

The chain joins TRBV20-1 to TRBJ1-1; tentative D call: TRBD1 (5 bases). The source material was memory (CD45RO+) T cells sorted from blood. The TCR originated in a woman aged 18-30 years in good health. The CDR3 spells CSASTGTTGEAFF. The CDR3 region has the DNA TGCAGTGCTTCCACCGGGACCACTGGTGAAGCTTTCTTT.